This T cell receptor (beta chain) is from a study of shared clonotypes between healthy human individuals. Overall study: CD4 naive and memory got three plates each, CD8 naive two, CD8 memory one.

Every contributor of samples was a Caucasian grown-up residing in Nashville, Tennessee. The CDR3 length is 16 residues. Per germline, CDR1 MNHNY and CDR2 SVGAGI (reference sequence). J was trimmed by 0 bases and V by 2 bases; bases with no gene match: 3. This clone was counted a single time. Its antigen is currently unknown. Findings and limits, study-wide: Collection of samples was limited to blood; tissue repertoires likely differ.

TCRdb's table, derived via immunoSEQ multiplex PCR, lists solely in-frame clones and lacks some. The sample lists approximately 500,000 clones, almost 97% occurring once. J is TRBJ2-1 and V is TRBV6-6; 8 bases are shared with TRBD1. The specimen was naive CD4+ T cells sorted from blood. As for subset: CD45RA+ positively selected. The origin of this receptor is a woman in her twenties or thirties in good health. This CDR3 is CASSYTTGGSYNEQFF. Written as DNA, the CDR3 is TGTGCCAGCAGTTACACTACAGGGGGCTCCTACAATGAGCAGTTCTTC.